This T cell receptor (beta chain) was identified during a study of shared clonotypes between healthy human individuals. The CDR3 length is 13 residues. With 5 bases removed from V and 0 bases from J, the gap between germline ends came to 9 bases. From germline, CDR1 is SGHRS and CDR2 YFSETQ. Sequenced by immunoSEQ multiplex PCR; TCRdb stores in-frame clones only, minus some. The sample carries 1.4 million to 1.5 million clones, roughly 96% recorded once. For this clone: The sample carries other DNA sequences with the same CDR3.

The V and J genes are TRBV5-1 and TRBJ2-7; a possible D gene is TRBD1 (6 bases). The sample comprised naive CD4+ T cells sorted from blood. The subset is: CD45RA+ positively selected. The clonotype comes from a man aged 25-45 years in good health. CDR3 DNA sequence: TGCGCCAGCAGACGGGACATCTCCTACGAGCAGTACTTC. As protein: CASRRDISYEQYF.